This section outlines one T cell receptor (beta chain) sequence together with its context. Other nucleotide sequences in the sample specify the same CDR3. The entry originates in a study of technical replicates of blood from several donors. V was clipped by 2 bases and J by 3 bases; unmatched bases: 0. The CDR3 runs 13 residues. Germline-derived CDR1 and CDR2 are MNHEY and SMNVEV (reference sequence). Assay used: immunoSEQ multiplex PCR; TCRdb lists only in-frame clones, some missing. The sample consists of 75,000 to 100,000 clones, roughly 96% of them appearing once. The source is a human donor in good health. The chain joins TRBV27 to TRBJ2-7; 8 positions match TRBD2. Sequencing was carried out using T cells isolated from PBMCs. The CDR3 reads CASSLAGGYEQYF. Written as DNA, the CDR3 is TGTGCCAGCAGTTTAGCGGGGGGCTACGAGCAGTACTTC.